Each of the 24 T cell receptor beta chains below was sequenced from the same sample in a study of blood T cell repertoires in COVID-19. The table came from immunoSEQ multiplex PCR; TCRdb's copy has only in-frame clones and leaves some out. Of some 17,000 clones in the sample, around 87% were seen once. Input material: peripheral blood. All receptors come from a man aged 45-60 years with active COVID-19.

The chain employs TRBV11-2 and TRBJ2-3; TRBD2 is a possible D gene (6 bases). Germline CDR1 and CDR2: SGHAT and FQNNGV. The CDR3 spans 16 residues. V lost 1 base to trimming and J lost 2 bases, with 13 bases between them. CDR3 DNA sequence: TGTGCCAGCAGCTTAGCCGGGAGACAGCCCACAGATACGCAGTATTTT. Translated: CASSLAGRQPTDTQYF.

The chain employs TRBV4-3 and TRBJ2-3; possibly TRBD2 for D (5 bases). CDR3 length equals 16 residues. Germline loops: CDR1 LGHNA, CDR2 YSLEER. V lost 4 bases, J lost 4 bases, and 18 bases lay in between. The CDR3 sequence: CASSPRPGSVADTQYF. As DNA, the CDR3 is TGCGCCAGCAGCCCCCGGCCGGGGTCTGTCGCAGATACGCAGTATTTT.

A single count supports this clone. The chain recombines TRBV11-2 with TRBJ1-2; D may be TRBD1 (5 bases). This CDR3 is built from 12 residues. V was cut by 3 bases and J by 13 bases, with 15 bases left in between. Germline values: CDR1 SGHAT, CDR2 FQNNGV. CDR3 DNA: TGTGCCAGCAGCTTGGGTCAGGGTTTGATCACCTTC. Protein sequence: CASSLGQGLITF.

This chain uses TRBV11-3 with TRBJ1-2; D is possibly TRBD1 (6 bases). CDR1 and CDR2 from the germline V gene are SGHNT and YENEEA. The CDR3 is made up of 13 amino acids. V was shortened by 4 bases and J by 2 bases, with 8 bases between the two germline ends. The DNA for the CDR3 is TGTGCCAGCAGCTCCAGGGGAAACTATGGCTACACCTTC. Translation gives CASSSRGNYGYTF.

This sequence joins TRBV7-2 and TRBJ2-1, with a weak D call TRBD2 (6 bases). The germline V gene has CDR1 SGHTA and CDR2 FQGNSA. This CDR3 has 16 amino acids. V gave up 2 bases and J gave up 7 bases, with 18 bases separating them. Here the CDR3 DNA reads TGTGCCAGCAGCTTACCTCGGGGGACGGGTACGAATGAGCAGTTCTTC. Translation: CASSLPRGTGTNEQFF.

V gene TRBV12-3 or TRBV12-4 combines with J gene TRBJ2-7, with a possible D match to TRBD2 (5 bases). This CDR3 is built from 12 residues. Trimming left V 4 bases short and J 3 bases short, with 7 bases between. The CDR3 DNA reads TGTGCCAGCAGTTCCCGGGACTACGAGCAGTACTTC. Protein sequence: CASSSRDYEQYF.

This clone is a singleton in its sample. V gene TRBV9 combines with J gene TRBJ1-3; D is uncertain. CDR1 is SGDLS, CDR2 YYNGEE, per germline. V was cut by 0 bases and J by 0 bases, with 10 bases left in between. CDR3 length equals 16 residues. Here the CDR3 reads CASSVEIGSSGNTIYF. The CDR3 nucleotides are TGTGCCAGCAGCGTAGAAATAGGGAGCTCTGGAAACACCATATATTTT. Complete variable domain (other parts from reference TRBV9 and TRBJ1-3): DSGVTQTPKHLITATGQRVTLRCSPRSGDLSVYWYQQSLDQGLQFLIQYYNGEERAKGNILERFSAQQFPDLHSELNLSSLELGDSALYFCASSVEIGSSGNTIYFGEGSWLTVV.

This clone turned up a few times. This chain uses TRBV6-5 with TRBJ1-5, with a possible D match to TRBD1 (5 bases). CDR1 is MNHEY, CDR2 SVGAGI, per germline. This CDR3 region has 14 residues. The V gene lost 6 bases and the J gene lost 5 bases, with 14 bases spanning the gap. The CDR3 loop is CASSLRGGHQPQHF. As DNA, the CDR3 is TGTGCCAGCAGCCTCCGGGGGGGTCATCAGCCCCAGCATTTT.

This clone was picked up one time. J is TRBJ1-1 and V is TRBV18, with 8 positions matching TRBD1. CDR1 is KGHSH, CDR2 LQKENI, per germline. Losses at the gene ends were 6 bases for V and 5 bases for J; bases not matched to a gene: 11. The CDR3 covers 15 residues. CDR3 sequence: CASSLRNRGGTEAFF. DNA for the CDR3: TGTGCCAGCTCCCTACGGAACAGGGGGGGGACTGAAGCTTTCTTT. The whole variable domain, filled in from reference TRBV18 and TRBJ1-1, reads NAGVMQNPRHLVRRRGQEARLRCSPMKGHSHVYWYRQLPEEGLKFMVYLQKENIIDESGMPKERFSAEFPKEGPSILRIQQVVRGDSAAYFCASSLRNRGGTEAFFGQGTRLTVV.

The rearrangement links TRBV7-3 to TRBJ2-1; 7 bases are shared with TRBD1. CDR3 length equals 18 residues. V dropped 5 bases and J dropped 0; count of bases not matched to a gene: 13. Germline V gene lookup returns CDR1 SGHTA and CDR2 FQGTGA. The CDR3 region is CASSHGTAVLSSYNEQFF. The CDR3 bases are TGTGCCAGCAGCCACGGGACAGCCGTTTTAAGCTCCTACAATGAGCAGTTCTTC.

This chain connects TRBV11-3 to TRBJ2-2, with 9 bases that match TRBD1. J was trimmed by 3 bases and V by 7 bases; bases with no gene match: 6. This CDR3 is built from 15 residues. Germline-derived CDR1 and CDR2 are SGHNT and YENEEA. The CDR3 sequence is CASTRDRGDTGELFF. The CDR3 DNA follows: TGTGCCAGCACCAGAGACAGGGGGGACACCGGGGAGCTGTTTTTT.

The chain carries TRBV2 and TRBJ1-2; D unclear. Trimming took 1 base from V and 4 from J, leaving 10 bases between them. The CDR3 has 14 amino acids. The germline V gene encodes CDR1 SNHLY and CDR2 FYNNEI. The CDR3: CASSEGITGYGYTF. CDR3 sequence (DNA): TGTGCCAGCAGTGAAGGAATCACTGGCTATGGCTACACCTTC.

The gene calls are TRBV18 and TRBJ2-3, with 7 bases lining up with TRBD2. V shed 6 bases and J 6 bases; nucleotides not matched to a gene: 6. CDR1 and CDR2 (germline): KGHSH, LQKENI. There are 13 residues in the CDR3. CDR3 region: CASSGAGADTQYF. The CDR3 nucleotides read TGTGCCAGCTCCGGGGCGGGAGCTGATACGCAGTATTTT.

The rearrangement links TRBV5-8 to TRBJ1-3; TRBD1 might be the D (6 bases). Germline V gives CDR1 SGHTS, CDR2 YDEGEE. V was shortened by 0 bases and J by 7 bases, with 14 bases between the two germline ends. The CDR3 consists of 15 residues. The CDR3 nucleotides read TGTGCCAGCAGCTTGGAGACAGGAAGAGGCAACACCATATATTTT. This encodes CASSLETGRGNTIYF.

This chain uses TRBV4-2 with TRBJ1-2, with 7 bases lining up with TRBD1. The V gene end was trimmed by 4 bases and the J gene end by 1 base; junction bases not matched to a gene: 18. The germline V gene has CDR1 LGHNA and CDR2 YNFKEQ. The CDR3 has 19 amino acids. The CDR3: CASSLPTGQAKDRNYGYTF. The CDR3 DNA follows: TGTGCCAGCAGCCTCCCCACCGGACAGGCGAAAGACCGTAACTATGGCTACACCTTC.

The rearrangement joins TRBV9 to TRBJ2-1; 10 bases fit TRBD2. V was pared by 3 bases and J by 7 bases, with 7 bases of the junction left unmatched. Germline-derived CDR1 and CDR2 are SGDLS and YYNGEE. This CDR3 is built from 15 residues. The CDR3 reads CASSGSGRWTNEQFF. In nucleotides, the CDR3 is TGTGCCAGCAGCGGTAGCGGGAGGTGGACGAATGAGCAGTTCTTC.

This clone was seen only a few times. J is TRBJ2-1 and V is TRBV10-1, with 8 bases lining up with TRBD2. Germline V CDR1 and CDR2: WNHNN, SYGVQD (reference sequence). V lost 9 bases and J lost 4; bases outside the gene matches: 14. The CDR3 is 16 residues long. CDR3 bases: TGCGCCAGTCAGCGGGAGTCGGTCCCACTTTACAATGAGCAGTTCTTC. It encodes CASQRESVPLYNEQFF.

V usage is TRBV5-6 and J usage is TRBJ1-5; D is ambiguous. The CDR3 covers 16 residues. The V and J ends lost 4 bases and 8 bases respectively, with 22 bases between them. Germline CDR1 is SGHDT and CDR2 is YYEEEE. CDR3 region: CASSHGLGSGGKPQHF. The CDR3 DNA sequence: TGTGCCAGCAGCCACGGATTAGGGTCTGGCGGGAAGCCCCAGCATTTT.

In this sample, this clone turned up once. This chain uses TRBV27 with TRBJ2-7; 7 bases are a match to TRBD1. V lost 3 bases to trimming and J lost 1 base; unmatched junction nucleotides: 9. Germline CDR1 reads MNHEY; CDR2 reads SMNVEV (reference sequence). This CDR3 is built from 16 residues. CDR3 loop: CASSFSQGDSSYEQYF. In DNA, the CDR3 is TGTGCCAGCAGTTTTTCCCAGGGGGATTCTTCCTACGAGCAGTACTTC.

This chain joins TRBV6-6 and TRBJ2-2; 7 bases align to TRBD2. The junction had 5 bases not matched to a gene; V was cut back by 6 bases and J by 7 bases. The CDR3 runs to 13 residues. Germline V gene data show CDR1 as MNHNY and CDR2 as SVGAGI (reference sequence). Written as DNA, the CDR3 is TGTGCCAGCAGCCGGACTAGTTACGGGGAGCTGTTTTTT. Amino acids: CASSRTSYGELFF.

The table lists this clone with a few counts. The V call is TRBV6-5, the J call TRBJ2-5; TRBD2 is a possible D gene (5 bases). Germline-derived CDR1 and CDR2 are MNHEY and SVGAGI. The V end was cut by 3 bases, the J end by 2 bases, with 10 bases between. The CDR3 is 14 amino acids. The CDR3 DNA sequence: TGTGCCAGCAGTTATAATCCGGGACAAGAGACCCAGTACTTC. Translated, it gives CASSYNPGQETQYF.

The chain combines TRBV3-1 (or the pseudogene TRBV3-2) with TRBJ2-3; D is undetermined. This CDR3 has 16 amino acids. Trimming removed 3 bases from V and 0 bases from J, with 13 bases in between. CDR1 and CDR2 (germline): LGHDT, YNNKEL (reference sequence). CDR3 DNA sequence: TGTGCCAGCAGCCAGGGTGCCGGCGGTAGCACAGATACGCAGTATTTT. Translating gives CASSQGAGGSTDTQYF.

The chain has TRBV9 and TRBJ1-3; D is unresolved. Germline loops: CDR1 SGDLS, CDR2 YYNGEE. The V gene lost 3 bases and the J gene lost 4 bases, with 5 bases spanning the gap. The length of the CDR3 is 12 residues. Written as DNA, the CDR3 is TGTGCCAGCAGCGCACAGGGAAACACCATATATTTT. This encodes CASSAQGNTIYF. Filled out from reference TRBV9 and TRBJ1-3, the complete variable domain reads DSGVTQTPKHLITATGQRVTLRCSPRSGDLSVYWYQQSLDQGLQFLIQYYNGEERAKGNILERFSAQQFPDLHSELNLSSLELGDSALYFCASSAQGNTIYFGEGSWLTVV.

This clone was seen a single time. The chain joins TRBV11-3 to TRBJ1-4, with TRBD1 matching 7 bases. Germline-derived CDR1 and CDR2 are SGHNT and YENEEA. The V gene end was trimmed by 4 bases and the J gene end by 11 bases; junction bases not matched to a gene: 16. The length of the CDR3 is 16 residues. The CDR3 loop is CASSSLEDRLSGKLFF. CDR3 coding DNA: TGTGCCAGCAGCTCCCTAGAGGACAGGTTGTCGGGGAAACTGTTTTTT. The whole variable domain, remainder taken from reference TRBV11-3 and TRBJ1-4, is EAGVVQSPRYKIIEKKQPVAFWCNPISGHNTLYWYLQNLGQGPELLIRYENEEAVDDSQLPKDRFSAERLKGVDSTLKIQPAELGDSAVYLCASSSLEDRLSGKLFFGSGTQLSVL.